The present T cell receptor (beta chain) was sequenced within a study of T cell responses to AZD1222 COVID-19 vaccine. Study outcomes and limitations: Mapped onto spike, vaccine-associated CD4 TCRs spanned it and were dominant at 160-218 and 743-854. Spike-specific TCR breadth and depth both grew after two AZD1222 doses. Reportedly, nearly half the spike-specific TCRs target unmutated variant regions.

Recipients boosted at about 4 weeks or about 12 weeks are pooled. CDR3 length equals 12 residues. Germline V gene data show CDR1 as SNHLY and CDR2 as FYNNEI. V lost 4 bases and J lost 8; bases outside the gene matches: 4. Points on this clone: Its matching antigen is unknown.

Method: immunoSEQ multiplex PCR; TCRdb's copy keeps in-frame clones and lacks some. The sample holds approximately 120,000 clones; 75% to 90% are singletons and the top ten take roughly 4.4%. The TCR comes from an adult who received the AZD1222 COVID-19 vaccine. Sequencing used peripheral blood, obtained 28 days after the second AZD1222 dose. V and J are TRBV2 and TRBJ1-1; 7 positions match TRBD1. The DNA for the CDR3 is TGTGCCAGCAGTGTTACAGGGGTAGAAGCTTTCTTT. Translating it yields CASSVTGVEAFF.